Presented here are 10 T cell receptor beta chains from one specimen sequenced in a study of blood T cell repertoires in COVID-19. Some clones are missing from TCRdb's copy, which holds only in-frame ones; the method was immunoSEQ multiplex PCR. The table records some 260,000 clones, 79% of them present only once. The sequencing sample was made of peripheral blood. The receptors were gathered from a woman aged 40 to 50 with active or convalescent COVID-19.

The chain employs TRBV19 and TRBJ1-5; D unresolved. CDR1 LNHDA and CDR2 SQIVND come from the germline V gene (reference sequence). Trimming took 3 bases from V and 6 from J, leaving 9 bases between them. This CDR3 is 13 amino acids long. The CDR3 nucleotides are TGTGCCAGTAGTATTCGTATCGGTCAGCCCCAGCATTTT. This encodes CASSIRIGQPQHF. Full variable domain (rest looked up from reference TRBV19 and TRBJ1-5): DGGITQSPKYLFRKEGQNVTLSCEQNLNHDAMYWYRQDPGQGLRLIYYSQIVNDFQKGDIAEGYSVSREKKESFPLTVTSAQKNPTAFYLCASSIRIGQPQHFGDGTRLSIL.

The V and J genes are TRBV19 and TRBJ2-3; 9 bases map to TRBD2. Per germline, CDR1 LNHDA and CDR2 SQIVND (reference sequence). The CDR3 sequence is 12 residues long. Germline trimming cut 8 bases from V and 7 bases from J; bases unmatched to any gene: 4. CDR3 residues: CASQTSGHTQYF. DNA of the CDR3: TGTGCCAGTCAGACTAGCGGTCATACGCAGTATTTT.

Only a few counts were recorded for this clone. The chain recombines TRBV19 with TRBJ1-1; D is possibly TRBD1 (5 bases). The CDR3 length is 13 residues. Trimming cost V 10 bases and J 5 bases, with 17 bases left between them. CDR1 is LNHDA, CDR2 SQIVND, per germline (reference sequence). CDR3 loop: CATSSAGTTEAFF. The CDR3 DNA sequence: TGTGCCACCTCATCTGCCGGGACTACTGAAGCTTTCTTT.

This chain links TRBV6-1 with TRBJ2-3; D is possibly TRBD1 (6 bases). Trimming took 3 bases from V and 6 from J, leaving 13 bases between them. Germline V CDR1 and CDR2: MNHNS, SASEGT. This CDR3 has 14 residues. Here the CDR3 reads CASSDRGLTDTQYF. The CDR3, as DNA: TGTGCCAGCAGTGATAGGGGGTTGACGGATACGCAGTATTTT.

The J gene is TRBJ1-1, the V gene TRBV5-6; D unresolved. CDR1 and CDR2 from the germline V gene are SGHDT and YYEEEE. The CDR3 sequence is 15 residues long. Trimming stripped 4 bases from V and 1 base from J, with 14 bases between. CDR3 amino acids: CASSPGVNRNTEAFF. DNA of the CDR3: TGTGCCAGCAGCCCCGGGGTAAATAGGAACACTGAAGCTTTCTTT.

The CDR3 spells CASSLSGISGNTIYF. Written as DNA, the CDR3 is TGTGCCAGCAGTTTATCCGGGATCTCTGGAAACACCATATATTTT. The chain combines TRBV27 with TRBJ1-3; no reliable D call. Germline V gene lookup returns CDR1 MNHEY and CDR2 SMNVEV (reference sequence). V lost 0 bases and J lost 0, with 6 bases in between. This CDR3 has 15 residues.

The chain joins TRBV3-1 (or the pseudogene TRBV3-2) to TRBJ2-7; TRBD1 might be the D (6 bases). CDR3 length: 15 residues. The germline V and J ends were trimmed by 1 base and 4 bases, with 14 bases remaining between them. Per germline, CDR1 LGHDT and CDR2 YNNKEL (reference sequence). The CDR3 sequence is CASSQGKSRGYEQYF. In DNA form, the CDR3 reads TGTGCCAGCAGCCAAGGTAAAAGCAGGGGTTACGAGCAGTACTTC.

The V gene is TRBV12-3 or TRBV12-4, the J gene TRBJ2-7; 8 bases align to TRBD1. The V and J ends lost 5 bases and 4 bases, in that order; junction bases with no gene match: 4. The CDR3 runs 13 residues. In DNA form, the CDR3 reads TGTGCCAGCAGTGATACAGGGGGGTACGAGCAGTACTTC. This encodes CASSDTGGYEQYF.

This clone was counted a single time. The chain combines TRBV7-9 with TRBJ1-5; D call uncertain. Germline V gives CDR1 SEHNR, CDR2 FQNEAQ (reference sequence). V was trimmed by 5 bases and J by 3 bases, leaving 11 bases between them. CDR3 size: 14 residues. The CDR3: CASSRGQINQPQHF. The CDR3 DNA reads TGTGCCAGCAGCCGCGGGCAGATCAATCAGCCCCAGCATTTT.

The chain employs TRBV3-1 (or the pseudogene TRBV3-2) and TRBJ2-3; 11 bases are a match to TRBD2. This CDR3 contains 14 residues. Germline assignment: CDR1 LGHDT and CDR2 YNNKEL (reference sequence). With 7 bases clipped from V and 5 bases from J, the junction kept 5 bases outside the gene matches. CDR3 bases: TGTGCCAGCAACCCTAGCGGGGGGCAAGATACGCAGTATTTT. Protein product: CASNPSGGQDTQYF.